Listed below are T cell receptor beta chains from one sample, sequenced in a study of PD-1 blockade in classical Hodgkin lymphoma. TCRdb's table, derived via immunoSEQ multiplex PCR, lists solely in-frame clones and lacks some. The table lists about 150,000 clones, around 84% of them singletons. Sequenced material: peripheral blood mononuclear cells (PBMCs), taken before the second cycle of nivolumab. Every receptor here comes from a human donor with classical Hodgkin lymphoma. CDR3s include the opening cysteine and the closing phenylalanine or tryptophan. The D gene is left open where the match is weak. Clone size is stated in some rows and not others, as once, few, many or a class when expanded.

j_gene: TRBJ1-2
d_gene: TRBD1
abundance: -
v_gene: TRBV18
CDR3nt: TGTGCCAGCTCACCCGGACAGGGGGAGGGCTACACCTTC
CDR3aa: CASSPGQGEGYTF

j_gene: TRBJ2-5
d_gene: -
abundance: -
v_gene: TRBV19
CDR3nt: TGTGCCAGTAGTATTGACTGGGGGAAGGAGACCCAGTACTTC
CDR3aa: CASSIDWGKETQYF

j_gene: TRBJ1-2
d_gene: -
abundance: -
v_gene: TRBV7-9
CDR3nt: TGTGCCAGCAGCGTAAGACAGGTTAATGGCTACACCTTC
CDR3aa: CASSVRQVNGYTF

j_gene: TRBJ1-4
d_gene: -
abundance: -
v_gene: TRBV5-1
CDR3nt: TGCGCCAGCAGCTCCAGGGTTTCTAATGAAAAACTGTTTTTT
CDR3aa: CASSSRVSNEKLFF

j_gene: TRBJ1-2
d_gene: -
abundance: -
v_gene: TRBV11-2
CDR3nt: TGTGCCAGCAGCCCCTGGACAGAGGGCTACACCTTC
CDR3aa: CASSPWTEGYTF

j_gene: TRBJ2-3
d_gene: -
abundance: few
v_gene: TRBV5-4
CDR3nt: TGTGCCAGCAGCTTTCCGGACACAGATACGCAGTATTTT
CDR3aa: CASSFPDTDTQYF

j_gene: TRBJ1-6
d_gene: -
abundance: -
v_gene: TRBV10-3
CDR3nt: TGTGCCATCAGTGAGACAGGGAAAGAATCACCCCTCCACTTT
CDR3aa: CAISETGKESPLHF

j_gene: TRBJ1-1
d_gene: -
abundance: -
v_gene: TRBV7-3
CDR3nt: TGTGCCAGCAGCAAGACGGGGATGAACACTGAAGCTTTCTTT
CDR3aa: CASSKTGMNTEAFF

j_gene: TRBJ1-1
d_gene: -
abundance: -
v_gene: TRBV28
CDR3nt: TGTGCCAGCAGTCCAGGGGTCATTAACACTGAAGCTTTCTTT
CDR3aa: CASSPGVINTEAFF

j_gene: TRBJ2-5
d_gene: TRBD2
abundance: -
v_gene: TRBV15
CDR3nt: TGTGCCACCAGCAGAGGAGTAGCGGGGGAGACCCAGTACTTC
CDR3aa: CATSRGVAGETQYF

j_gene: TRBJ2-2
d_gene: -
abundance: -
v_gene: TRBV9
CDR3nt: TGTGCCAGCAGCGTACGGTCAGGGCAGGACGGGGAGCTGTTTTTT
CDR3aa: CASSVRSGQDGELFF

j_gene: TRBJ2-1
d_gene: -
abundance: once
v_gene: TRBV30
CDR3nt: TGTGCCTTAGGCCGGGCAGGCTCCGGGACTGCCCCTTGGAATGAGCAGTTCTTC
CDR3aa: CALGRAGSGTAPWNEQFF

j_gene: TRBJ2-5
d_gene: -
abundance: -
v_gene: TRBV7-3
CDR3nt: TGTGCCAGCAGCTTAAGCTTCCAAGAGACCCAGTACTTC
CDR3aa: CASSLSFQETQYF

j_gene: TRBJ1-1
d_gene: -
abundance: -
v_gene: TRBV28
CDR3nt: TGTGCCAGCAGTGCAATAGAGGGGGACACTGAAGCTTTCTTT
CDR3aa: CASSAIEGDTEAFF

j_gene: TRBJ2-2
d_gene: TRBD1
abundance: -
v_gene: TRBV19
CDR3nt: TGTGCCAGTAGTATCGGACAGGCGGCAAAGCTGTTTTTT
CDR3aa: CASSIGQAAKLFF

j_gene: TRBJ2-3
d_gene: -
abundance: once
v_gene: TRBV27
CDR3nt: TGTGCCAGCAGTTTTCAGGGGAGGAGGGCAGATACGCAGTATTTT
CDR3aa: CASSFQGRRADTQYF

j_gene: TRBJ1-4
d_gene: TRBD1
abundance: -
v_gene: TRBV7-9
CDR3nt: TGTGCCAGCAGCTTAGTTGGGGGACAGGGGGCTTCCAGGGAAAAACTGTTTTTT
CDR3aa: CASSLVGGQGASREKLFF

j_gene: TRBJ2-2
d_gene: -
abundance: -
v_gene: TRBV10-3
CDR3nt: TGTGCCATCAAGGACAGCCGGTCTACCGGGGAGCTGTTTTTT
CDR3aa: CAIKDSRSTGELFF

j_gene: TRBJ1-1
d_gene: -
abundance: -
v_gene: TRBV19
CDR3nt: TGTGCCAGTAGTATATGGGGCCTGAACACTGAAGCTTTCTTT
CDR3aa: CASSIWGLNTEAFF

j_gene: TRBJ1-2
d_gene: -
abundance: -
v_gene: TRBV6-5
CDR3nt: TGTGCCAGCAGTTACTCGACGGGCAATAACTATGGCTACACCTTC
CDR3aa: CASSYSTGNNYGYTF

j_gene: TRBJ2-7
d_gene: -
abundance: -
v_gene: TRBV9
CDR3nt: TGTGCCAGCAGCCCATGGGCAAGCTCCTACGAGCAGTACTTC
CDR3aa: CASSPWASSYEQYF

j_gene: TRBJ2-2
d_gene: TRBD1
abundance: -
v_gene: TRBV19
CDR3nt: TGTGCCAGTAGTATGGGACAGGGGAGAGGGAACACCGGGGAGCTGTTTTTT
CDR3aa: CASSMGQGRGNTGELFF

j_gene: TRBJ1-1
d_gene: -
abundance: -
v_gene: TRBV6-6
CDR3nt: TGTGCCAGCAGTTTTGGGAGGAACACTGAAGCTTTCTTT
CDR3aa: CASSFGRNTEAFF

j_gene: TRBJ2-7
d_gene: -
abundance: -
v_gene: TRBV28
CDR3nt: TGTGCCAGCACCCCGAACCGGTTCCGGGAGCAGTACTTC
CDR3aa: CASTPNRFREQYF

j_gene: TRBJ2-3
d_gene: -
abundance: -
v_gene: TRBV12-5
CDR3nt: TGTGCTAGTGGTTTGGTACGAAGCCGACTGGGGGATACGCAGTATTTT
CDR3aa: CASGLVRSRLGDTQYF

j_gene: TRBJ2-3
d_gene: TRBD1
abundance: once
v_gene: TRBV11-3
CDR3nt: TGTGCCAGCAGCCCCGGGACAGCCCGGGGACCCACAGATACGCAGTATTTT
CDR3aa: CASSPGTARGPTDTQYF

j_gene: TRBJ2-1
d_gene: TRBD2
abundance: -
v_gene: TRBV7-9
CDR3nt: TGTGCCAGCAGCCGGGGGGGCCAAGGTTTTCTGATTGCCTACAATGAGCAGTTCTTC
CDR3aa: CASSRGGQGFLIAYNEQFF

j_gene: TRBJ1-2
d_gene: TRBD1
abundance: few
v_gene: TRBV7-2
CDR3nt: TGTGCCAGCAGCTTAGGGGGACAGGGGAGCTATGGCTACACCTTC
CDR3aa: CASSLGGQGSYGYTF

j_gene: TRBJ2-1
d_gene: -
abundance: -
v_gene: TRBV2
CDR3nt: TGTGCCAGCAGTACATACAGGGACAATGAGCAGTTCTTC
CDR3aa: CASSTYRDNEQFF

j_gene: TRBJ2-5
d_gene: -
abundance: once
v_gene: TRBV7-9
CDR3nt: TGTGCTAGCAGCTTTGTAGTTACGGAGACCCAGTACTTC
CDR3aa: CASSFVVTETQYF

j_gene: TRBJ1-5
d_gene: -
abundance: -
v_gene: TRBV7-9
CDR3nt: TGTGCCAGCAGCTTAGACCTTCAGCCCCAGCATTTT
CDR3aa: CASSLDLQPQHF

j_gene: TRBJ2-7
d_gene: -
abundance: -
v_gene: TRBV19
CDR3nt: TGTGCCAGTAAGATGAGGGGGGAGGGAACCTACGAGCAGTACTTC
CDR3aa: CASKMRGEGTYEQYF

j_gene: TRBJ2-7
d_gene: -
abundance: -
v_gene: TRBV13
CDR3nt: TGTGCCAGCAGCCCCTGGACCTCCTCCTACGAGCAGTACTTC
CDR3aa: CASSPWTSSYEQYF